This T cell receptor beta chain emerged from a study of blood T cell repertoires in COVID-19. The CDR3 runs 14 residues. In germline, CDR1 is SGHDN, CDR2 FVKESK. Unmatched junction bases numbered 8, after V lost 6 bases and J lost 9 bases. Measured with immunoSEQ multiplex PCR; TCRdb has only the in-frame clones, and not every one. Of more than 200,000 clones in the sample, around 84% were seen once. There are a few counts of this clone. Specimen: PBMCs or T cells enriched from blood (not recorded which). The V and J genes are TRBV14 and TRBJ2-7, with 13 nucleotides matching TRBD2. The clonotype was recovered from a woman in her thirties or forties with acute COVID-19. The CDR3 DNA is TGTGCCAGCAGACAGGGACTAGCGGGGAGAAGGCAGTACTTC. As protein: CASRQGLAGRRQYF.